This entry describes one T cell receptor beta chain. This sample was included in a study of blood T cell repertoires in COVID-19. Study in general: The cDNA or gDNA used as material had been derived from T cells, B-cell-depleted T cells, or PBMCs.

In the authors' methods: Scientists estimated how many nucleated cells there were by amplifying reference gene primers. TCRdb's copy holds only in-frame clones and misses some; the assay was immunoSEQ multiplex PCR. That table is the source of V, J and clone size, and D and trimming were worked out from the DNA. This sample has 100,000 to 120,000 clones, with approximately 65% found just once. Losses at the gene ends were 5 bases for V and 1 base for J; bases not matched to a gene: 9. CDR3 size: 16 residues. Germline CDR1 and CDR2: MNHEY and SMNVEV (reference sequence). This TCR derives from a woman aged 60-75 years with acute or convalescent COVID-19. The sequencing sample was made of peripheral blood. This chain connects TRBV27 to TRBJ2-3, with TRBD2 matching over 7 bases. CDR3 residues: CASSLSTSRRTDTQYF. The CDR3 DNA follows: TGTGCCAGCAGTCTCTCGACTAGCAGGCGCACAGATACGCAGTATTTT.